The next 19 T cell receptor beta chains were all read from a single sample in a study of T cells in Graves' hyperthyroidism and ophthalmopathy. RNA transcripts yielded amplified TCR beta CDR3 regions. When the TCR CDR3 underwent first-round RT-PCR, the HTBI primer set was used. Using its own MiXCR run on the multiplex PCR reads, TCRdb lists one record per CDR3 protein. The table shows around 350,000 distinct CDR3 sequences, with approximately 14% occurring only once. Sample: blood. The source is a woman younger than 45 with Graves' ophthalmopathy.

This clonotype was seen ten or more times. The chain links TRBV28 to TRBJ2-6; 7 nucleotides align to TRBD1. Per the germline V gene, CDR1 is MDHEN and CDR2 is SYDVKM. The CDR3 totals 16 residues. V shed 7 bases, J shed 0 bases, and the junction held 6 bases outside the gene matches. The DNA of the CDR3 is TGTGCCAGCACCGGACAGGTTATCTCTGGGGCCAACGTCCTGACTTTC. It yields the protein CASTGQVISGANVLTF.

This clonotype was observed many times. This chain uses TRBV20-1 with TRBJ1-1; 7 bases match TRBD1. In germline, CDR1 is DFQATT, CDR2 SNEGSKA (reference sequence). J lost 4 bases, V lost 5 bases, and 13 bases had no gene match. The CDR3 length is 15 residues. CDR3 loop: CSARTGEVGGTEAFF. The CDR3 DNA sequence: TGCAGTGCTCGTACAGGGGAAGTGGGGGGCACTGAAGCTTTCTTT.

This clonotype was observed a few times. This chain joins TRBV29-1 and TRBJ2-1, with 9 bases that match TRBD1. CDR1 is SQVTM, CDR2 ANQGSEA, per germline. The CDR3 has 13 amino acids. After removal of 6 bases from V and 13 bases from J, the junction contained 13 bases not matched to a gene. The CDR3 nucleotides are TGCAGCGTGCGGGACAGGGTGGGGGAAGGACAGTTCTTC. Translating it yields CSVRDRVGEGQFF.

The chain carries TRBV28 and TRBJ2-1; the D gene is possibly TRBD1 (5 bases). The CDR3 is 15 residues long. Trimming shortened V by 2 bases and J by 6 bases, and 14 bases separated the two germline ends. The V gene's germline CDR1 is MDHEN and CDR2 SYDVKM. CDR3 sequence reads: CASSLRAGQGNEQFF. As DNA, the CDR3 is TGTGCCAGCAGTTTACGGGCAGGGCAAGGCAATGAGCAGTTCTTC. The entire variable domain, with the rest obtained from reference TRBV28 and TRBJ2-1, is as follows: DVKVTQSSRYLVKRTGEKVFLECVQDMDHENMFWYRQDPGLGLRLIYFSYDVKMKEKGDIPEGYSVSREKKERFSLILESASTNQTSMYLCASSLRAGQGNEQFFGPGTRLTVL.

The sample holds a few counts of this clonotype. V is TRBV20-1 and J is TRBJ2-1; D not resolved. Germline V gene lookup returns CDR1 DFQATT and CDR2 SNEGSKA (reference sequence). The CDR3 runs to 15 residues. Trimming removed 4 bases from V and 2 bases from J, with 15 bases in between. The CDR3 is CSANRRGGTYNEQFF. The DNA of the CDR3 is TGCAGTGCTAACCGTCGAGGCGGTACCTACAATGAGCAGTTCTTC.

This clonotype showed up many times. The chain recombines TRBV6-1 with TRBJ2-7; possibly TRBD1 for D (5 bases). The V end lost 7 bases, the J end lost 2 bases, and 18 bases lay between the germline ends. The germline V gene has CDR1 MNHNS and CDR2 SASEGT. The CDR3 runs 15 residues. In DNA, the CDR3 is TGTGCCAGCACGGGTGGTTTCGGCAGGGCCTACGAGCAGTACTTC. It is translated as CASTGGFGRAYEQYF.

This clonotype was found many times. The rearrangement joins TRBV3-1 to TRBJ2-2, with 12 bases identical to TRBD2. The CDR3 is 18 amino acids. The germline V gene encodes CDR1 LGHDT and CDR2 YNNKEL (reference sequence). The trim removed 5 bases at V and 5 bases at J, leaving 12 bases unmatched. The CDR3 is CASSVEGLAGGRTGELFF. CDR3 DNA sequence: TGTGCCAGCAGCGTCGAAGGGCTAGCGGGGGGGCGGACCGGGGAGCTGTTTTTT.

This clonotype has a count of ten or more. V gene TRBV10-3 combines with J gene TRBJ1-6, with D maybe TRBD1 (6 bases). The germline V gene has CDR1 ENHRY and CDR2 SYGVKD. Trimming took 2 bases from V and 5 from J, leaving 13 bases between them. The CDR3 runs to 16 residues. In DNA form, the CDR3 reads TGTGCCATCAGTGAGCGGGGGGGCGCCGATAATTCACCCCTCCACTTT. Translated, it gives CAISERGGADNSPLHF.

This clonotype has just a few counts. The V and J genes are TRBV29-1 and TRBJ2-4; tentative D call: TRBD2 (7 bases). Germline CDR1 reads SQVTM; CDR2 reads ANQGSEA. Trimming pared 5 bases from V and 7 bases from J, leaving 18 bases between. The CDR3 sequence is 14 residues long. The CDR3 spells CSVFEGGSRNIQYF. The CDR3 DNA follows: TGCAGCGTTTTCGAGGGGGGGTCAAGGAACATTCAGTACTTC. Complete variable domain (other parts from reference TRBV29-1 and TRBJ2-4): SAVISQKPSRDICQRGTSLTIQCQVDSQVTMMFWYRQQPGQSLTLIATANQGSEATYESGFVIDKFPISRPNLTFSTLTVSNMSPEDSSIYLCSVFEGGSRNIQYFGAGTRLSVL.

About this clonotype: Given a much more abundant clone one base away, this may be a read error. The limits of the CDR3 on the DNA are not certain, so only TCRdb's listed CDR3 is given. V is TRBV11-2 and J is TRBJ1-1. CDR1 and CDR2 (germline): SGHAT, FQNNGV. The length of the CDR3 is 17 amino acids, counting both ends. The CDR3 region is CASSLVFWQGGNTEAFF.

This clonotype was seen a few times. V and J are TRBV6-1 and TRBJ2-5; D is ambiguous. Trimming took off 2 bases at V and 3 bases at J, with 34 bases between the two ends. The germline V gene has CDR1 MNHNS and CDR2 SASEGT. The CDR3 loop spans 22 amino acids. The CDR3 nucleotides read TGTGCCAGCAGTGAAAAATTGTATACGCTTAGGGATTCGGCGTCAGACAAAGAGACCCAGTACTTC. As protein: CASSEKLYTLRDSASDKETQYF.

This clonotype has a count of ten or more. This chain connects TRBV12-3 or TRBV12-4 to TRBJ1-6; D is possibly TRBD1 (5 bases). Trimming removed 6 bases from V and 8 bases from J, with 14 bases in between. The CDR3 totals 14 residues. This CDR3 is CASRPGSEHSPLHF. The CDR3 nucleotides are TGTGCCAGCAGGCCAGGGTCAGAGCATTCACCCCTCCACTTT.

This clonotype was seen ten or more times. This rearrangement joins TRBV6-1 to TRBJ2-3; TRBD2 agrees at 8 bases. Germline V CDR1 and CDR2: MNHNS, SASEGT. The CDR3 runs 15 residues. Losses at the gene ends were 6 bases for V and 4 bases for J; bases not matched to a gene: 9. CDR3 in DNA: TGTGCCAGCAGGACGGGAGGGGTTCGCGCAGATACGCAGTATTTT. Translated, it gives CASRTGGVRADTQYF.

Many counts were recorded for this clonotype. The chain couples TRBV5-1 to TRBJ2-7; D not resolved. V lost 0 bases, J lost 2 bases, and 15 bases lay in between. The CDR3 is 16 residues long. Germline CDR1 reads SGHRS; CDR2 reads YFSETQ. CDR3 in amino acids: CASSLAGVGYTYEQYF. DNA of the CDR3: TGCGCCAGCAGCTTGGCCGGCGTTGGATACACCTACGAGCAGTACTTC.

The genes are TRBV7-2 and TRBJ2-3; TRBD2 is a possible D gene (7 bases). The CDR3 sequence is 17 residues long. Between the trimmed V and J ends, which lost 0 bases and 1 base, there was a span of 14 bases. Germline V lookup: CDR1 SGHTA, CDR2 FQGNSA. The CDR3 DNA is TGTGCCAGCAGCTTAGCGGCGGGGGCTAGTGGCACAGATACGCAGTATTTT. Its protein is CASSLAAGASGTDTQYF.

This CDR3 is CATQGFSNQPQHF. CDR3 DNA sequence: TGTGCCACCCAGGGATTCAGCAATCAGCCCCAGCATTTT. V is TRBV6-1 and J is TRBJ1-5, with a possible D match to TRBD1 (5 bases). The CDR3 loop spans 13 amino acids. In germline, CDR1 is MNHNS, CDR2 SASEGT. V was shortened by 10 bases and J by 1 base, with 11 bases between the two germline ends.

There are a few counts of this clonotype. DNA for the CDR3: TGTGCCATCAGTGAGTCGGGGGGGGGTGCCTTCTACGAGCAGTACTTC. Amino acids: CAISESGGGAFYEQYF. The chain combines TRBV10-3 with TRBJ2-7, with 7 bases identical to TRBD2. The CDR3 covers 16 residues. Unmatched junction bases numbered 8, after V lost 0 bases and J lost 3 bases. Germline loops: CDR1 ENHRY, CDR2 SYGVKD.

The sample holds many counts of this clonotype. This rearrangement joins TRBV4-2 to TRBJ2-1, with TRBD1 identical over 10 bases. Trimming took 5 bases from V and 5 from J; bases not matched to a gene: 6. This CDR3 has 15 residues. Germline CDR1 and CDR2: LGHNA and YNFKEQ. The CDR3 DNA reads as TGTGCCAGCAGCGTTACCGGGACAGGGGACAATGAGCAGTTCTTC. It yields the protein CASSVTGTGDNEQFF.

There are a few counts of this clonotype. This chain connects TRBV9 to TRBJ1-2; 10 bases match TRBD1. The germline V gene encodes CDR1 SGDLS and CDR2 YYNGEE. This CDR3 has 16 residues. V lost 1 base to trimming and J lost 8 bases; unmatched junction nucleotides: 11. The CDR3 loop reads CASSVSLGQGFGGYTF. DNA for the CDR3: TGTGCCAGCAGCGTATCCCTGGGACAGGGGTTTGGGGGCTACACCTTC.